The 24 T cell receptor beta chains below come from one sample, sequenced in a study of T cells in Graves' hyperthyroidism and ophthalmopathy. RNA transcripts provided the source from which TCR beta CDR3 regions were amplified. The HTBI primer set drove a first-round RT-PCR of the TCR CDR3. MiXCR, run by TCRdb on the multiplex PCR reads, gives a single entry per CDR3 protein. The top ten clones hold roughly 12% of a sample with fewer than 550,000 distinct CDR3 sequences, around 22% of them seen once. The sample consisted of blood. All receptors derive from a woman aged 25 to 39 with Graves' ophthalmopathy.

The chain links TRBV28 to TRBJ2-2; 7 bases fit TRBD1. This CDR3 region has 16 residues. The germline gives CDR1 MDHEN, CDR2 SYDVKM. With 5 bases clipped from V and 0 bases from J, the junction kept 6 bases outside the gene matches. CDR3 sequence (DNA): TGTGCCAGCAGTCCCCTGGACAGGACGAACACCGGGGAGCTGTTTTTT. Translated, it gives CASSPLDRTNTGELFF.

This clonotype was detected ten times or more. The chain couples TRBV11-1 to TRBJ1-1, with TRBD1 matching 7 bases. The germline V gene encodes CDR1 SGHAT and CDR2 FQDESV (reference sequence). Trimming cost V 3 bases and J 1 base; bases outside gene matches: 11. CDR3 length: 17 amino acids. This CDR3 is CASSLGQMMAGNTEAFF. In DNA form, the CDR3 reads TGTGCCAGCAGCTTGGGACAGATGATGGCTGGGAACACTGAAGCTTTCTTT.

This clonotype was picked up many times. A much larger clonotype is one base distant, so this may be a read error. The chain couples TRBV28 to TRBJ1-5; D is undetermined. The CDR3 spans 16 residues. Germline V gene data show CDR1 as MDHEN and CDR2 as SYDVKM. The CDR3 DNA reads as TGTGCCAGCAGCCTCGCTTGGCAGATTAGCAATCAGTCCCAGCATTTT. As protein: CASSLAWQISNQSQHF.

This clonotype was picked up a small number of times. Being one base from a much bigger clone, this may be a read error. The chain links TRBV6-2 or TRBV6-3 to TRBJ1-1; no reliable D call. The CDR3 is 16 residues long. Germline V CDR1 and CDR2: MNHEY, SVGEGT. The CDR3 protein is CASSYAGWEMNTEACF. CDR3 coding DNA: TGTGCCAGCAGTTACGCTGGTTGGGAAATGAACACTGAAGCTTGCTTT.

The chain joins TRBV7-9 to TRBJ1-1, with D tentatively TRBD1 (5 bases). The length of the CDR3 is 13 residues. Germline CDR1 is SEHNR and CDR2 is FQNEAQ (reference sequence). V was pared by 4 bases and J by 4 bases, with 10 bases between. The CDR3 protein is CASSSFQGTEAFF. The CDR3 DNA follows: TGTGCCAGCAGCTCGTTCCAGGGCACTGAAGCTTTCTTT.

This clonotype was seen at least ten times. The V and J genes are TRBV5-1 and TRBJ1-5, with a possible D match to TRBD1 (5 bases). Trimming took off 2 bases at V and 1 base at J, with 10 bases between the two ends. Per the germline V gene, CDR1 is SGHRS and CDR2 is YFSETQ. The CDR3 length is 15 residues. The CDR3 nucleotides read TGCGCCAGCAGCTTCCAGGGAGGAAGCAATCAGCCCCAGCATTTT. Translating it yields CASSFQGGSNQPQHF.

CDR3 coding DNA: TGTGCCAGCAGCCAAGGGGGAACCGGGGAGCTGTTTTTT. Its translation is CASSQGGTGELFF. The rearrangement links TRBV3-1 to TRBJ2-2; D is unresolved. V lost 1 base, J lost 5 bases, and 5 bases lay in between. CDR3 length equals 13 residues. Germline-derived CDR1 and CDR2 are LGHDT and YNNKEL (reference sequence).

There are many counts of this clonotype. CDR3 region: CASSLTGQTYEQYF. The CDR3 nucleotides are TGTGCCAGCAGCCTAACTGGACAGACCTACGAGCAGTACTTC. The chain recombines TRBV13 with TRBJ2-7, with TRBD1 as a possible D gene (6 bases). The germline V and J ends were trimmed by 5 bases and 2 bases, with 13 bases remaining between them. Germline V gene lookup returns CDR1 PRHDT and CDR2 FYEKMQ (reference sequence). This CDR3 spans 14 amino acids.

This clonotype was seen repeatedly, ten times or more. This chain links TRBV13 with TRBJ2-6; D remains ambiguous. This CDR3 spans 13 amino acids. The V end lost 5 bases, the J end lost 2 bases, and 4 bases lay between the germline ends. The V gene's germline CDR1 is PRHDT and CDR2 FYEKMQ (reference sequence). The CDR3, as DNA: TGTGCCAGCAGCAGGCCTGGGGCCAACGTCCTGACTTTC. Amino acids: CASSRPGANVLTF. Based on the CDR3 plus reference TRBV13 and TRBJ2-6, the full variable domain is AAGVIQSPRHLIKEKRETATLKCYPIPRHDTVYWYQQGPGQDPQFLISFYEKMQSDKGSIPDRFSAQQFSDYHSELNMSSLELGDSALYFCASSRPGANVLTFGAGSRLTVL.

This clonotype has more than one count but fewer than ten. The CDR3 loop reads CASSSPQRTVKPREPQHF. In nucleotides, the CDR3 is TGTGCCAGCAGCAGCCCTCAAAGGACAGTGAAACCGAGGGAGCCCCAGCATTTT. V usage is TRBV6-2 or TRBV6-3 and J usage is TRBJ1-5; possibly TRBD1 for D (6 bases). This CDR3 is 18 amino acids long. Trimming took 6 bases from V and 8 from J, leaving 29 bases between them. CDR1 is MNHEY and CDR2 is SVGEGT in the germline V gene.

This clonotype was counted at least ten times. This chain uses TRBV6-1 with TRBJ1-5, with a possible D match to TRBD1 (5 bases). This CDR3 spans 14 amino acids. Germline lookup yields CDR1 MNHNS and CDR2 SASEGT. V lost 3 bases, J lost 7 bases, and 13 bases lay in between. In DNA, the CDR3 is TGTGCCAGCAGTGAGATGGGTGGGGGGCAGCCCCAGCATTTT. It encodes CASSEMGGGQPQHF.

This clonotype was found a few times. The CDR3 reads CASSFSADTQYF. The CDR3 region has the DNA TGTGCCAGCAGCTTTAGCGCAGATACGCAGTATTTT. This sequence joins TRBV7-9 and TRBJ2-3; D may be TRBD2 (5 bases). Per the germline V gene, CDR1 is SEHNR and CDR2 is FQNEAQ (reference sequence). The germline V and J ends were trimmed by 3 bases and 4 bases, with 5 bases remaining between them. CDR3 length: 12 residues.

This clonotype has ten or more counts. CDR3 in amino acids: CASSPPGQQETQYF. As DNA, the CDR3 is TGTGCCAGCAGCCCACCGGGACAGCAAGAGACCCAGTACTTC. The chain couples TRBV7-8 to TRBJ2-5, with TRBD1 matching 7 bases. CDR3 length: 14 residues. The trim removed 5 bases at V and 2 bases at J, leaving 5 bases unmatched. In germline, CDR1 is SGHVS, CDR2 FQNEAQ.

V gene TRBV29-1 combines with J gene TRBJ2-3, with 9 bases identical to TRBD1. The CDR3 is 12 amino acids. CDR1 and CDR2 from the germline V gene are SQVTM and ANQGSEA. With V trimmed by 6 bases and J by 8 bases, 6 bases remained unmatched. CDR3 DNA sequence: TGCAGCGTGTCGACAGGGGGTTTTACGCAGTATTTT. This sequence encodes CSVSTGGFTQYF.

The chain couples TRBV3-1 to TRBJ1-2; weak D call: TRBD1 (5 bases). The CDR3 contains 15 residues. Germline CDR1 is LGHDT and CDR2 is YNNKEL (reference sequence). V lost 5 bases to trimming and J lost 6 bases, with 19 bases between them. CDR3 DNA sequence: TGTGCCAGCAGCAAGATCGGGACGGACCATGATGGCTACACCTTC. Translating it yields CASSKIGTDHDGYTF.

This clonotype has a count of ten or more. The chain's CDR3 is CASSPFGEDTEAFF. The CDR3 DNA reads as TGTGCCAGCAGCCCCTTTGGGGAGGACACTGAAGCTTTCTTT. This sequence joins TRBV5-8 and TRBJ1-1; D is unresolved. This CDR3 has 14 residues. The germline V gene encodes CDR1 SGHTS and CDR2 YDEGEE. The V end lost 4 bases, the J end lost 3 bases, and 13 bases lay between the germline ends.

This clonotype was observed a few times. This chain links TRBV24-1 with TRBJ2-2; TRBD1 is a possible D gene (5 bases). V lost 1 base, J lost 3 bases, and 5 bases lay in between. The CDR3 length is 14 residues. CDR1 KGHDR and CDR2 SFDVKD come from the germline V gene. CDR3 sequence reads: CATSDLGDTGELFF. The CDR3 DNA sequence: TGTGCCACCAGTGATTTAGGGGACACCGGGGAGCTGTTTTTT.

This clonotype was found many times. V gene TRBV6-5 combines with J gene TRBJ2-5; D perhaps matches TRBD2 (6 bases). The CDR3 is made up of 16 amino acids. V was trimmed by 11 bases and J by 5 bases, leaving 27 bases between them. Germline V lookup: CDR1 MNHEY, CDR2 SVGAGI. The CDR3 coding sequence is TGTGCCGCACACAGCGACCTCGGGCGGGGAACCGAGACCCAGTACTTC. Its protein is CAAHSDLGRGTETQYF.

This clonotype was observed many times. J is TRBJ2-7 and V is TRBV6-1; 7 bases agree with TRBD2. Germline-derived CDR1 and CDR2 are MNHNS and SASEGT. Losses at the gene ends were 8 bases for V and 1 base for J; bases not matched to a gene: 8. The CDR3 is made up of 14 amino acids. This chain's CDR3 is CASSGGLFSYEQYF. The CDR3 DNA reads as TGTGCCAGCTCGGGGGGTCTTTTTTCCTACGAGCAGTACTTC.

The rearrangement links TRBV11-2 to TRBJ2-5, with 9 bases matching TRBD2. V shed 4 bases and J 1 base; nucleotides not matched to a gene: 4. CDR1 and CDR2 (germline): SGHAT, FQNNGV. The CDR3 sequence is 15 residues long. The CDR3 DNA sequence: TGTGCCAGCAGCTCCCGACTAGCGGTCCAAGAGACCCAGTACTTC. This encodes CASSSRLAVQETQYF.

This chain connects TRBV10-3 to TRBJ2-7; D is possibly TRBD2 (8 bases). CDR3 length: 15 residues. Germline CDR1 is ENHRY and CDR2 is SYGVKD. V lost 6 bases and J 2 bases, leaving 17 bases between the germline ends. As DNA, the CDR3 is TGTGCCATCAGCCGGACAGGCGGGGGGACCTACGAGCAGTACTTC. Amino acid sequence: CAISRTGGGTYEQYF.

This clonotype was counted ten times or more. The CDR3 spells CASSAPGQGTGSEELFF. CDR3 nucleotide sequence: TGTGCCAGCAGTGCACCGGGACAGGGGACCGGGTCGGAGGAGCTGTTTTTT. The V and J genes are TRBV6-2 or TRBV6-3 and TRBJ2-2, with TRBD1 matching 10 bases. Per the germline V gene, CDR1 is MNHEY and CDR2 is SVGEGT. The CDR3 contains 17 residues. The V and J ends lost 5 bases and 10 bases, in that order; junction bases with no gene match: 16.

This CDR3 reads CSVGGRSGQPQHF. The CDR3 DNA reads as TGCAGCGTTGGCGGGAGGTCGGGGCAGCCCCAGCATTTT. This chain links TRBV29-1 with TRBJ1-5; no reliable D call. V was clipped by 4 bases and J by 7 bases, with 14 bases between them. The CDR3 runs 13 residues. The germline gives CDR1 SQVTM, CDR2 ANQGSEA.

With regard to this clonotype: At one end, the junction sequence differs from germline, possibly due to a read error. V gene TRBV6-1 combines with J gene TRBJ1-2, with D unclear. This CDR3 contains 14 residues. CDR1 is MNHNS and CDR2 is SASEGT in the germline V gene. In DNA, the CDR3 is TGTGCCAGCAGCCCCGGGATCGACATCTATGGTTACACCTTC. It translates to CASSPGIDIYGYTF.